This T cell receptor beta chain was profiled in a study of blood T cell repertoires in COVID-19. In the study overall: The United States, Italy and Spain supplied acute and convalescent COVID-19 samples. Sources were T cells, B-cell-depleted T cells, or PBMCs; the material itself was cDNA or gDNA.

Deletions cut 1 base from V and 4 bases from J, with 16 bases between. This CDR3 contains 16 residues. Germline V gene sequence: CDR1 SGHAT, CDR2 FQNNGV. Using immunoSEQ multiplex PCR, the repertoire was profiled, and TCRdb retains in-frame clones only, with some absent. This sample carries roughly 320,000 clones, over 85% of them seen once, and the ten largest clones take 1.5% to 2%. Input material: peripheral blood. This TCR derives from a woman in her twenties or thirties with COVID-19, enrolled during active disease. The chain is built from TRBV11-2 and TRBJ2-5; TRBD2 is a possible D gene (6 bases). DNA for the CDR3: TGTGCCAGCAGCTTAGCTTTGTCCGGGGGAGTAGAGACCCAGTACTTC. Translation: CASSLALSGGVETQYF. Full variable domain (missing parts from reference TRBV11-2 and TRBJ2-5): EAGVAQSPRYKIIEKRQSVAFWCNPISGHATLYWYQQILGQGPKLLIQFQNNGVVDDSQLPKDRFSAERLKGVDSTLKIQPAKLEDSAVYLCASSLALSGGVETQYFGPGTRLLVL.